The rows below give T cell receptor beta chains drawn from one sample of a study of blood T cell repertoires in COVID-19. The method was immunoSEQ multiplex PCR; TCRdb's version includes in-frame clones alone and lacks a portion of them. The sample has a few hundred thousand clones; around 89% are singletons. The sequenced sample consisted of peripheral blood. Receptor source: a man aged 18 to 30 who had recovered from COVID-19. CDR3s include the opening cysteine and the closing phenylalanine or tryptophan. The D gene is left open where the match is weak. A row's size may be missing; if present it is once, few, many or a size class.

.,TRBV7-6,TRBD1,TRBJ1-1,TGTGCCAGCAGAGGACAGGGGGACACTGAAGCTTTCTTT,CASRGQGDTEAFF
.,TRBV25-1,.,TRBJ2-5,TGTGCCAGCAGTGAGTTAAGGCGGGGAGAGACCCAGTACTTC,CASSELRRGETQYF
.,TRBV6-2/TRBV6-3,.,TRBJ1-2,TGTGCCAGCAGCCGAACAAGGGGGTACACCTTC,CASSRTRGYTF
.,TRBV5-1,TRBD1,TRBJ2-7,TGCGCCAGCGGCCATAGGACAGGGGGCGACGAGCAGTACTTC,CASGHRTGGDEQYF
few,TRBV9,.,TRBJ1-1,TGTGCCAGCAGCGTTACCGGGTATGCGGGACGGGGGGGCACTGAAGCTTTCTTT,CASSVTGYAGRGGTEAFF
.,TRBV19,TRBD2,TRBJ2-7,TGTGCCAGTAGTATAGGAGCGGGAGTCCCCTTCTACGAGCAGTACTTC,CASSIGAGVPFYEQYF
.,TRBV27,TRBD1,TRBJ2-7,TGTGCCAGCAGCCCAGGACAGGGTACAGAGCAGTACTTC,CASSPGQGTEQYF
.,TRBV10-2,.,TRBJ1-3,TGCGCCAGCAGCCGCGGGGCAGATGGAAACACCATATATTTT,CASSRGADGNTIYF
.,TRBV5-6,TRBD2,TRBJ2-3,TGTGCCAGCAGCTTACTAGCGTCTAGCACAGATACGCAGTATTTT,CASSLLASSTDTQYF
.,TRBV12-3/TRBV12-4,.,TRBJ2-4,TGTGCCAGCAGGGTAGGACTAAACATTCAGTACTTC,CASRVGLNIQYF
.,TRBV3-1/TRBV3-2,TRBD2,TRBJ2-5,TGTGCCAGCAGCTCCACAGATCTAGCGGGGGCCCCCCAAGAGACCCAGTACTTC,CASSSTDLAGAPQETQYF
.,TRBV5-5,.,TRBJ2-4,TGTGCCAGCAGTGAGATAGGGGTAGCCAAAAACATTCAGTACTTC,CASSEIGVAKNIQYF
few,TRBV6-6,.,TRBJ2-7,TGTGCCAGCAGCCTCGAGGTGACTCGAGAGCAGTACTTC,CASSLEVTREQYF
few,TRBV6-5,.,TRBJ1-1,TGTGCCAGCAGTTACTCGTCGTTGAACACTGAAGCTTTCTTT,CASSYSSLNTEAFF
once,TRBV2,TRBD1,TRBJ2-1,TGTGCCAGCAGCGCCGCAGGGGGATCCTACAATGAGCAGTTCTTC,CASSAAGGSYNEQFF
once,TRBV4-3,.,TRBJ1-1,TGCGCCAGCAGCCAAGGATGGCAGGGCACTGAAGCTTTCTTT,CASSQGWQGTEAFF
.,TRBV2,.,TRBJ2-3,TGTGCCTGCGGGGCTGCTAGCACAGATACGCAGTATTTT,CACGAASTDTQYF
.,TRBV18,.,TRBJ1-1,TGTGCCAGCTCACCTGGACAGAACACTGAAGCTTTCTTT,CASSPGQNTEAFF
.,TRBV4-1,.,TRBJ1-4,TGCGCCAGCAGCCAAGGGTGGACTGCTAATGAAAAACTGTTTTTT,CASSQGWTANEKLFF
.,TRBV7-8,.,TRBJ1-2,TGTGCCAGCAGCTTAGGACAGGACCTCTATGGCTACACCTTC,CASSLGQDLYGYTF
few,TRBV5-5,TRBD1,TRBJ1-3,TGTGCCAGCAGCTTGGCTCTGACAGGGGGATTTGGAAACACCATATATTTT,CASSLALTGGFGNTIYF
once,TRBV4-3,TRBD1,TRBJ1-1,TGCGCCAGCAGCCTGAGAGGGGGCACGGGGGAAGCTTTCTTT,CASSLRGGTGEAFF
few,TRBV3-1/TRBV3-2,TRBD2,TRBJ2-4,TGTGCCAGCAGCCAAGACGCTAGCGGGAAGTGGGCAATTCAGTACTTC,CASSQDASGKWAIQYF
.,TRBV12-3/TRBV12-4,.,TRBJ2-1,TGTGCCAGCAGCAGGGACTTAAATGAGCAGTTCTTC,CASSRDLNEQFF
.,TRBV11-1,.,TRBJ2-2,TGTGCCAGCAGCTCACTAGATGTGAGGTCCTCCGGGGAGCTGTTTTTT,CASSSLDVRSSGELFF
.,TRBV4-1,TRBD1,TRBJ2-1,TGCGCCAGCACCCGGGACAGTTACAATGAGCAGTTCTTC,CASTRDSYNEQFF
.,TRBV20-1,.,TRBJ2-5,TGCAGTGCGAGTAATCCTAGCGTCGTAGAGACCCAGTACTTC,CSASNPSVVETQYF